The 19 T cell receptor beta chains below come from one sample, sequenced in a study of human T cells and chemical hapten exposure. The time point: pre-sensitization, week 0. Treatment indicated: therapeutic diphenylcyclopropenone sensitization with weekly scalp DPC. TCRdb re-called the RACE reads through MiXCR, storing one row per CDR3 protein. Among 35,000 to 50,000 distinct CDR3 sequences listed, 8% to 11% were seen once. The sample was whole blood, taken in connection with sensitization to the hapten diphenylcyclopropenone (DPC). These receptors originate from a man aged 30 to 45 with alopecia areata. Some clones in this sample may be carry-over from other donors' samples.

The V and J genes are TRBV9 and TRBJ2-5, with 8 bases fitting TRBD2. Trimming cost V 0 bases and J 2 bases; bases outside gene matches: 6. CDR1 and CDR2 from the germline V gene are SGDLS and YYNGEE. This CDR3 has 16 amino acids. The CDR3 bases are TGTGCCAGCAGCGTAGTGGCGGCTAGCGGGCAAGAGACCCAGTACTTC. It translates to CASSVVAASGQETQYF.

This clonotype has just one count. A read error may account for a junction end that differs from germline. V gene TRBV7-8 combines with J gene TRBJ1-1; D ambiguous. There are 14 residues in the CDR3. CDR1 SGHVS and CDR2 FQNEAQ come from the germline V gene. CDR3 bases: TGTACCAGCAGCTTAGTGTTCCGGGGCACTGAAGCTTTCTTT. It yields the protein CTSSLVFRGTEAFF.

This clonotype has a count of ten or more. The chain carries TRBV6-2 or TRBV6-3 and TRBJ1-1, with D possibly TRBD1 on 6 matching bases. This CDR3 spans 11 amino acids. Trimming removed 6 bases at V and 9 bases at J, with 11 bases between. Germline V gene data show CDR1 as MNHEY and CDR2 as SVGEGT. The CDR3 loop reads CASSSTGKAFF. The CDR3 bases are TGTGCCAGCAGCAGTACAGGGAAAGCTTTCTTT.

This clonotype was seen repeatedly, ten times or more. This chain uses TRBV6-2 or TRBV6-3 with TRBJ1-6; 10 bases agree with TRBD1. CDR3 length: 16 amino acids. Trimming removed 2 bases from V and 8 bases from J; junction bases left unmatched: 6. Germline V gene sequence: CDR1 MNHEY, CDR2 SVGEGT. CDR3 nucleotide sequence: TGTGCCAGCAGTTACCCAGGGACAGGGGAGTATTCACCCCTCCACTTT. Its translation is CASSYPGTGEYSPLHF.

This clonotype was seen only a few times. Here the CDR3 DNA reads TGTGCCAGCAGTGAGTGGACAGGGCGCCGTCCGGACGAGCAGTACGTC. This encodes CASSEWTGRRPDEQYV. The genes are TRBV6-1 and TRBJ2-7, with TRBD1 identical over 8 bases. Germline CDR1 MNHNS, CDR2 SASEGT. This CDR3 is built from 16 residues. The V gene end was trimmed by 3 bases and the J gene end by 5 bases; junction bases not matched to a gene: 12.

This clonotype was observed a handful of times. The V call is TRBV7-9, the J call TRBJ1-5; TRBD1 is a possible D gene (6 bases). The length of the CDR3 is 13 residues. Germline V gives CDR1 SEHNR, CDR2 FQNEAQ (reference sequence). The germline V and J ends were trimmed by 7 bases and 4 bases, with 11 bases remaining between them. The CDR3 loop is CASMDSTNQPQHF. The CDR3, as DNA: TGTGCCAGCATGGACAGCACAAATCAGCCCCAGCATTTT.

This clonotype was seen more than once but under ten times. The gene calls are TRBV11-2 and TRBJ2-5; D is unresolved. The CDR3 length is 14 residues. Trimming left V 1 base short and J 2 bases short, with 8 bases between. Germline V lookup: CDR1 SGHAT, CDR2 FQNNGV. The CDR3 region has the DNA TGTGCCAGCAGCTTAGGGGCAGCACAAGAGACCCAGTACTTC. This translates into CASSLGAAQETQYF.

This chain connects TRBV5-6 to TRBJ1-1, with 8 bases fitting TRBD1. The germline gives CDR1 SGHDT, CDR2 YYEEEE. V gave up 4 bases and J gave up 0 bases; unmatched junction bases: 2. The CDR3 runs 14 residues. CDR3 loop: CASSRQGMNTEAFF. The CDR3 DNA sequence: TGTGCCAGCAGCCGACAGGGGATGAACACTGAAGCTTTCTTT.

The chain employs TRBV7-2 and TRBJ2-1; perhaps TRBD2 as D (6 bases). This CDR3 is built from 17 residues. V was trimmed by 5 bases and J by 0 bases, leaving 17 bases between them. Germline loops: CDR1 SGHTA, CDR2 FQGNSA. CDR3 sequence (DNA): TGTGCCAGCAGCCCCGGGGGAGCGGCGAGCTCCTACAATGAGCAGTTCTTC. Its protein is CASSPGGAASSYNEQFF.

This clonotype was recorded a few times. The genes are TRBV18 and TRBJ2-7, with TRBD1 matching over 7 bases. This CDR3 comprises 14 residues. From germline, CDR1 is KGHSH and CDR2 LQKENI. V trimming: 1 base; J trimming: 0 bases; junction bases outside the gene matches: 0. The CDR3: CASSPRQGSYEQYV. In DNA form, the CDR3 reads TGTGCCAGCTCACCACGACAGGGCTCCTACGAGCAGTACGTC.

This clonotype was seen many times. The chain recombines TRBV29-1 with TRBJ2-5, with TRBD1 identical over 7 bases. J gave up 14 bases and V 4 bases, and 16 bases lay outside the gene matches. Germline assignment: CDR1 SQVTM and CDR2 ANQGSEA. The CDR3 runs to 13 residues. The CDR3 reads CSVGRLPSTGPYF. The CDR3, as DNA: TGCAGCGTTGGCCGCCTCCCGTCGACAGGGCCTTACTTC.

This clonotype was observed at least ten times. The V call is TRBV20-1, the J call TRBJ2-7; 13 bases are a match to TRBD2. CDR1 is DFQATT and CDR2 is SNEGSKA in the germline V gene (reference sequence). Losses at the gene ends were 0 bases for V and 4 bases for J; bases not matched to a gene: 12. This CDR3 has 18 amino acids. CDR3 DNA: TGCAGTGCTAGAGACCCGGGACTAGCGGGATCAAGGAGGTACGAGCAGTACGTC. Its protein is CSARDPGLAGSRRYEQYV.

This chain connects TRBV4-3 to TRBJ2-3; D possibly corresponds to TRBD2 (6 bases). Germline CDR1 is LGHNA and CDR2 is YSLEER. The CDR3 is 18 amino acids. Trimming took off 0 bases at V and 0 bases at J, with 16 bases between the two ends. Written as DNA, the CDR3 is TGCGCCAGCAGCCAAGATAATAGGTTAGCGGACAGCACAGATACGCAGTATTTT. Translating it yields CASSQDNRLADSTDTQYF.

The J gene is TRBJ2-3, the V gene TRBV7-2; D not resolved. CDR1 SGHTA and CDR2 FQGNSA come from the germline V gene. Trimming removed 5 bases at V and 0 bases at J, with 9 bases between. The CDR3 has 14 residues. CDR3 loop: CASSQGWSTDTQYF. The CDR3 region has the DNA TGTGCCAGCAGCCAAGGCTGGAGCACAGATACGCAGTATTTT.

This clonotype was recorded many times. This chain joins TRBV11-3 and TRBJ2-2; 12 bases align to TRBD1. CDR1 is SGHNT, CDR2 YENEEA, per germline. The CDR3 runs to 16 residues. The V gene end was trimmed by 5 bases and the J gene end by 3 bases; junction bases not matched to a gene: 4. CDR3: CASSRDRGHDTGELFF. The CDR3 bases are TGTGCCAGCAGCAGGGACAGGGGGCATGACACCGGGGAGCTGTTTTTT. The variable domain in full, completed from reference TRBV11-3 and TRBJ2-2, reads EAGVVQSPRYKIIEKKQPVAFWCNPISGHNTLYWYLQNLGQGPELLIRYENEEAVDDSQLPKDRFSAERLKGVDSTLKIQPAELGDSAVYLCASSRDRGHDTGELFFGEGSRLTVL.

This clonotype was seen many times. The DNA of the CDR3 is TGTGCCAGCAGCCGGGACATTCACGTCCTGACTTTC. This codes for CASSRDIHVLTF. V is TRBV3-1 and J is TRBJ2-6; D perhaps matches TRBD1 (6 bases). Germline CDR1 LGHDT, CDR2 YNNKEL (reference sequence). The CDR3 spans 12 residues. V was trimmed by 4 bases and J by 11 bases, leaving 9 bases between them. The whole variable domain, remainder taken from reference TRBV3-1 and TRBJ2-6, is DTAVSQTPKYLVTQMGNDKSIKCEQNLGHDTMYWYKQDSKKFLKIMFSYNNKELIINETVPNRFSPKSPDKAHLNLHINSLELGDSAVYFCASSRDIHVLTFGAGSRLTVL.

This clonotype was observed a handful of times. This sequence joins TRBV21-1 and TRBJ1-6. TRBV21-1 corresponds to a pseudogene. The CDR3 extends over 17 amino acids. The CDR3, as DNA: TGTGCCAGCAGCAAAGATCCCTCGAGCTCCTATAATTCACCCCTCCACTTT. Translating it yields CASSKDPSSSYNSPLHF.

The chain is built from TRBV20-1 and TRBJ2-1; 7 bases align to TRBD2. Germline values: CDR1 DFQATT, CDR2 SNEGSKA (reference sequence). J lost 8 bases, V lost 1 base, and 5 bases had no gene match. CDR3 length: 13 amino acids. DNA of the CDR3: TGCAGTGCTAGAGGAACTAGCGACTATGAGCAGTTCTTC. This sequence encodes CSARGTSDYEQFF.

The J gene is TRBJ2-5, the V gene TRBV7-9; no firm D call. The CDR3 extends over 12 amino acids. Germline V CDR1 and CDR2: SEHNR, FQNEAQ (reference sequence). V was shortened by 2 bases and J by 5 bases, with 6 bases between the two germline ends. CDR3 sequence: CASSLWVETQYF. The CDR3 DNA follows: TGTGCCAGCAGCTTATGGGTGGAGACCCAGTACTTC. The whole variable domain, remainder taken from reference TRBV7-9 and TRBJ2-5, is DTGVSQNPRHKITKRGQNVTFRCDPISEHNRLYWYRQTLGQGPEFLTYFQNEAQLEKSRLLSDRFSAERPKGSFSTLEIQRTEQGDSAMYLCASSLWVETQYFGPGTRLLVL.